Below, one T cell receptor beta chain is given with its context. This clonotype was detected a few times. The specificity of this receptor is unknown. No quality values exist for individual bases; no much larger clone is one base distant. As encoded in the germline V gene (reference sequence), CDR1 is MNHEY while CDR2 is SMNVEV. V is clipped by 1 base and J by 6 bases, and the sequence between their germline boundaries is 1 base long. From its cysteine to its phenylalanine, the CDR3 spans 11 amino acids. Of all the DNA, just the CDR3 is kept, 33 bases in frame from base 1. RNA was extracted using the RNeasy kit, and roughly 0.5 to 1 microgram was reverse transcribed with random hexamers. The immunoSEQ multiplex PCR assay, which covers 54 Vbeta and 13 Jbeta segments, was used to amplify TCR beta CDR3 regions. PCR amplification bias was corrected using a synthetic template baseline for primer optimization and computational correction. Under the source paper's analysis protocol: Only productive sequences were kept, with reads annotated to V, D and J genes according to IMGT and analyzed in immunoSEQ Analyzer. Clonality was calculated as one minus the Shannon entropy normalized by log2 of the number of productive unique sequences. For each patient and control, public and private clones were evaluated within the 100 most prevalent clones. Susac-specific clones were defined as absent from healthy and MS cohorts, 850 to 1,300 published viral clones and other ImmuneACCESS disease sequences. The public reads were reprocessed in TCRdb via fastp at Q25 and MiXCR, keeping in-frame beta chains. CDR3 protein sequences are deduplicated, and each keeps its most common genes and DNA. The V and J calls follow TCRdb's processing rather than the paper's. The sample profile shows approximately 190,000 distinct CDR3 sequences; more than 85% of them were found once. Roughly 0.15% of the sample belongs to the ten largest clones.

The data stem from a study of CD8 T cells in Susac syndrome (dated 2019 in TCRdb). Broadly, across the study: Of the Susac syndrome patients who were sequenced, about six had clinically active disease and 8 or 9 were in clinical remission. At blood withdrawal, Susac syndrome patients were either therapy-naive, taking corticosteroids (in some cases with IVIg as well), or taking IVIg alone. Repertoire sequencing was used to test whether CD8+ T cell activation and differentiation in Susac syndrome was antigen driven. The clonality of the CD8+ T cell repertoire was compared across around twelve healthy donors, around 14 Susac syndrome patients and roughly 16 multiple sclerosis patients. The research as a whole found: In the total CD8+ and CD8+ TEMRA repertoires, more than 15 and five Susac-specific public clones, respectively, were identified. Clonal expansion was seen in Susac syndrome CD8+ repertoires, peaking in CD8+ TEMRA cells and being greater in clinically active patients than in remitting ones. The TCR sequencing and HLA analysis was acknowledged to have included a relatively small number of individuals.

Peripheral blood CD8+ and CD4+ T cells from healthy donors, Susac syndrome patients and multiple sclerosis patients were profiled using high-throughput TCR beta sequencing. Susac syndrome patients met recently defined diagnostic criteria for definite or probable disease. Bulk CD8+ and CD4+ T cells were purified magnetically by negative isolation, whereas CD8+ TEMRA cells were enriched by FACS. Blood was drawn into EDTA tubes, processed within 24 hours, and PBMCs were isolated by density gradient centrifugation. PBMCs intended for TCR sequencing were cryopreserved in liquid nitrogen and thawed later in a water bath at 37 degrees C. The sorted or isolated CD4+, CD8+ and CD8+ TEMRA cells had a purity of 90% or higher.

This sequence was found in a human donor with Susac syndrome. The sequenced sample was CD8+ T cells from PBMCs. The chain was built from TRBV27 and TRBJ2-1; the D gene is unclear. CDR3 region: CASSLFNEQFF. At the DNA level, the sequence is TGTGCCAGCAGTTTATTCAATGAGCAGTTCTTC.